Shown below are 27 T cell receptor beta chains from a single sample sequenced in a study of identifying expanded T cells in peripheral blood. The protocol was immunoSEQ multiplex PCR, while the TCRdb copy is restricted to in-frame clones and leaves out a portion. The sample yields 50,000 or so clones, roughly nine tenths seen once. The sequencing input was blood. All receptors come from a person aged 18 to 70 in good health.

This chain uses TRBV19 with TRBJ2-2; D is unresolved. The CDR3 has 13 amino acids. The V gene lost 0 bases and the J gene lost 2 bases, with 1 base spanning the gap. Germline CDR1 and CDR2: LNHDA and SQIVND (reference sequence). DNA of the CDR3: TGTGCCAGTAGTATAGACAACACCGGGGAGCTGTTTTTT. Encoded protein: CASSIDNTGELFF.

J is TRBJ2-7 and V is TRBV19, with D possibly TRBD2 on 6 matching bases. The V end lost 4 bases, the J end lost 4 bases, and 17 bases lay between the germline ends. This CDR3 region has 15 residues. Germline-derived CDR1 and CDR2 are LNHDA and SQIVND (reference sequence). This CDR3 reads CASSRTVASDYEQYF. The CDR3 nucleotides read TGTGCCAGTAGTAGGACCGTGGCTAGCGATTACGAGCAGTACTTC.

The chain uses TRBV4-3 and TRBJ1-3; D unclear. Trimming took off 1 base at V and 0 bases at J, with 7 bases between the two ends. CDR1 is LGHNA, CDR2 YSLEER, per germline. The length of the CDR3 is 15 residues. The CDR3 loop reads CASSQGRSSGNTIYF. As DNA, the CDR3 is TGCGCCAGCAGCCAAGGGCGCAGCTCTGGAAACACCATATATTTT.

The genes are TRBV5-1 and TRBJ2-7, with D unclear. Trimming removed 4 bases from V and 2 bases from J, with 10 bases in between. Germline V gene data show CDR1 as SGHRS and CDR2 as YFSETQ. This CDR3 spans 13 amino acids. In DNA, the CDR3 is TGCGCCAGCAGCGGTGCAGAACCCTACGAGCAGTACTTC. Protein: CASSGAEPYEQYF.

This rearrangement joins TRBV27 to TRBJ1-2, with unresolved D. There are 14 residues in the CDR3. With 2 bases removed from V and 7 bases from J, the gap between germline ends came to 14 bases. Germline V lookup: CDR1 MNHEY, CDR2 SMNVEV (reference sequence). CDR3: CASSLDAWPGGYTF. For the CDR3, the DNA is TGTGCCAGCAGTTTAGACGCCTGGCCGGGTGGCTACACCTTC.

The genes are TRBV2 and TRBJ2-5; 14 positions agree with TRBD2. The CDR3 totals 14 residues. Germline V gene lookup returns CDR1 SNHLY and CDR2 FYNNEI. V was pared by 4 bases and J by 5 bases, with 0 bases of the junction left unmatched. The chain's CDR3 is CASSGTSGRETQYF. In nucleotides, the CDR3 is TGTGCCAGCAGTGGGACTAGCGGGAGGGAGACCCAGTACTTC.

The rearrangement joins TRBV15 to TRBJ2-1; TRBD1 is a possible D gene (6 bases). The CDR3 sequence is 15 residues long. The germline V gene encodes CDR1 LNHNV and CDR2 YYDKDF (reference sequence). The ends were cut back, 0 bases at V and 1 base at J, with 7 bases in the middle. The CDR3 nucleotides are TGTGCCACCAGCAGAGAGGACAGTTCCTACAATGAGCAGTTCTTC. Translating it yields CATSREDSSYNEQFF. Looking up the rest from reference TRBV15 and TRBJ2-1 gives the full variable domain: DAMVIQNPRYQVTQFGKPVTLSCSQTLNHNVMYWYQQKSSQAPKLLFHYYDKDFNNEADTPDNFQSRRPNTSFCFLDIRSPGLGDTAMYLCATSREDSSYNEQFFGPGTRLTVL.

The gene calls are TRBV7-9 and TRBJ2-5, with D tentatively TRBD1 or TRBD2 (5 bases each). The V end lost 3 bases, the J end lost 2 bases, and 16 bases lay between the germline ends. Germline lookup yields CDR1 SEHNR and CDR2 FQNEAQ (reference sequence). The CDR3 spans 16 residues. The CDR3 bases are TGTGCCAGCAGCTTTTACAGGCGGCGCGGGCAAGAGACCCAGTACTTC. It is translated as CASSFYRRRGQETQYF.

Concerning this clone: Germline and junction disagree at one end, which may indicate a read error. The chain joins TRBV7-7 to TRBJ2-7; D is perhaps TRBD1 (5 bases). CDR3 length: 13 amino acids. Germline assignment: CDR1 SSHAT and CDR2 FNYEAQ (reference sequence). The CDR3 is CASSLGDSYEQYF. CDR3 DNA: TGTGCTAGCAGCTTAGGCGACAGTTACGAGCAGTACTTC.

The J gene is TRBJ1-5, the V gene TRBV5-3, with no clear D. TRBV5-3 is an ORF; its function is uncertain. CDR3 length equals 15 residues. Trimming shortened V by 4 bases and J by 0 bases, and 11 bases separated the two germline ends. DNA of the CDR3: TGTGCCAGAAGCCGAAACGGCTGTAGCAATCAGCCCCAGCATTTT. It specifies CARSRNGCSNQPQHF.

The CDR3, as DNA: TGTGCCAGCAGTTACTCCCCAGGGACATACTCACCCCTCCACTTT. Translated: CASSYSPGTYSPLHF. The chain carries TRBV6-5 and TRBJ1-6; D possibly corresponds to TRBD1 (6 bases). There are 15 residues in the CDR3. The V and J ends lost 0 bases and 10 bases respectively, with 13 bases between them. From germline, CDR1 is MNHEY and CDR2 SVGAGI.

This clone showed up just once. This sequence joins TRBV28 and TRBJ2-1; TRBD2 agrees at 8 bases. CDR1 is MDHEN, CDR2 SYDVKM, per germline. This CDR3 is 16 amino acids long. The V segment lost 3 bases and the J segment 9 bases; nucleotides outside the gene matches: 13. CDR3 region: CASSFFGAGGRVEQFF. The CDR3 coding sequence is TGTGCCAGCAGTTTCTTTGGGGCGGGAGGAAGGGTTGAGCAGTTCTTC.

The J gene is TRBJ2-2, the V gene TRBV6-5, with unresolved D. Germline lookup yields CDR1 MNHEY and CDR2 SVGAGI. CDR3 length: 13 residues. V lost 6 bases to trimming and J lost 3 bases, with 8 bases between them. In nucleotides, the CDR3 is TGTGCCAGCAGACCCGTCGACACCGGGGAGCTGTTTTTT. Translation: CASRPVDTGELFF.

J is TRBJ1-3 and V is TRBV5-4, with D maybe TRBD1 (5 bases). This CDR3 contains 14 residues. Germline assignment: CDR1 SGHNT and CDR2 YYREEE (reference sequence). Between the trimmed V and J ends, which lost 4 bases and 1 base, there was a span of 9 bases. The CDR3 sequence is CASSGGLSGNTIYF. CDR3 coding DNA: TGTGCCAGCAGCGGGGGGTTATCTGGAAACACCATATATTTT.

The chain couples TRBV5-6 to TRBJ2-3; no definite D call. Between the trimmed V and J ends, which lost 0 bases and 6 bases, there was a span of 5 bases. The CDR3 totals 12 residues. The germline V gene encodes CDR1 SGHDT and CDR2 YYEEEE. CDR3 amino acids: CASSLGLDTQYF. The CDR3, as DNA: TGTGCCAGCAGCTTGGGACTGGATACGCAGTATTTT.

The rearrangement joins TRBV18 to TRBJ1-3; the D is unclear. Trimming pared 1 base from V and 0 bases from J, leaving 10 bases between. CDR3 length: 16 residues. Germline CDR1 reads KGHSH; CDR2 reads LQKENI. DNA of the CDR3: TGTGCCAGCTCACCACAGTCCGCTAGCTCTGGAAACACCATATATTTT. This sequence encodes CASSPQSASSGNTIYF.

V is TRBV4-2 and J is TRBJ1-2; 9 bases agree with TRBD1. CDR1 is LGHNA and CDR2 is YNFKEQ in the germline V gene. Germline trimming cut 3 bases from V and 6 bases from J; bases unmatched to any gene: 11. The CDR3 contains 16 residues. This chain's CDR3 is CASSHDRDREGDGYTF. The CDR3 region has the DNA TGTGCCAGCAGCCACGACCGGGACAGGGAAGGTGATGGCTACACCTTC.

CDR3 DNA: TGTGCCAGCAGCTTATTTCCAGGGGCGGAGGAGCAGTACTTC. Amino acids: CASSLFPGAEEQYF. The chain uses TRBV7-2 and TRBJ2-7; maybe TRBD1 (6 bases). The V and J ends lost 2 bases and 7 bases respectively, with 15 bases between them. The CDR3 contains 14 residues. Per the germline V gene, CDR1 is SGHTA and CDR2 is FQGNSA.

The chain carries TRBV6-4 and TRBJ2-2, with 10 positions matching TRBD1. CDR1 and CDR2 (germline): MRHNA, SNTAGT. This CDR3 is built from 17 residues. Unmatched junction bases numbered 9, after V lost 1 base and J lost 7 bases. DNA of the CDR3: TGTGCCAGCAGTGACTGGGACCAAGGACAGGGGGTCGGGGAGCTGTTTTTT. It codes for CASSDWDQGQGVGELFF.

This chain joins TRBV21-1 and TRBJ2-5; no check of the table's D call, TRBD2, against the DNA was made. TRBV21-1 is given as a pseudogene. The CDR3 contains 17 residues. CDR3 residues: CASSTPSTRCHQETQYF. CDR3 nucleotide sequence: TGTGCCAGCAGCACACCTTCGACTAGATGTCACCAAGAGACCCAGTACTTC.

J is TRBJ2-1 and V is TRBV4-1, with 9 bases aligning to TRBD2. The CDR3 is 17 amino acids. V lost 4 bases and J lost 5; bases outside the gene matches: 12. Germline CDR1 reads MGHRA; CDR2 reads YSYEKL. The DNA for the CDR3 is TGCGCCAGCAGCCCCTATCCTAATAGCGGGGGCAACAATGAGCAGTTCTTC. It codes for CASSPYPNSGGNNEQFF.

The chain couples TRBV27 to TRBJ1-3; D is undetermined. V gave up 8 bases and J gave up 4 bases, with 6 bases separating them. The CDR3 runs to 11 residues. In germline, CDR1 is MNHEY, CDR2 SMNVEV (reference sequence). The CDR3 region has the DNA TGTGCCAGCTACTCAGGAAACACCATATATTTT. Protein sequence: CASYSGNTIYF.

The chain couples TRBV30 to TRBJ2-7, with 7 bases fitting TRBD1. V was clipped by 4 bases and J by 5 bases; unmatched bases: 14. The CDR3 covers 15 residues. Germline CDR1 and CDR2: GTSNPN and SVGIG (reference sequence). CDR3 nucleotide sequence: TGTGCCTGGAAAGGAATAGACAGGGACGGTAACGAGCAGTACTTC. As protein: CAWKGIDRDGNEQYF.

The sample holds one count of this clone. The chain carries TRBV5-5 and TRBJ1-1, with D unclear. Between the trimmed V and J ends, which lost 2 bases and 3 bases, there was a span of 8 bases. The germline V gene has CDR1 SGHKS and CDR2 YYEKEE (reference sequence). CDR3 length: 13 residues. The CDR3 reads CASSFSVDTEAFF. In nucleotides, the CDR3 is TGTGCCAGCAGCTTCAGTGTAGACACTGAAGCTTTCTTT.

The genes are TRBV10-3 and TRBJ1-1; the D gene is possibly TRBD1 (5 bases). Between the trimmed V and J ends, which lost 6 bases and 2 bases, there was a span of 10 bases. The CDR3 runs 13 residues. Germline lookup yields CDR1 ENHRY and CDR2 SYGVKD. CDR3 sequence reads: CAIRTDLNTEAFF. In DNA, the CDR3 is TGTGCCATCAGGACAGACCTTAACACTGAAGCTTTCTTT.

The genes are TRBV4-2 and TRBJ2-7; tentatively, D is TRBD2 (6 bases). The V gene lost 0 bases and the J gene lost 6 bases, with 18 bases spanning the gap. In germline, CDR1 is LGHNA, CDR2 YNFKEQ. The CDR3 covers 16 residues. The DNA for the CDR3 is TGTGCCAGCAGCCAAGATACGGCGGGATTAGTCAGCGAGCAGTACTTC. This translates into CASSQDTAGLVSEQYF.

The rearrangement uses TRBV7-2 and TRBJ1-3, with unresolved D. The CDR3 contains 11 residues. Trimming took 4 bases from V and 12 from J, leaving 10 bases between them. Germline V CDR1 and CDR2: SGHTA, FQGNSA. CDR3 region: CASSSYNDIYF. CDR3 DNA sequence: TGTGCCAGCAGCTCCTACAACGACATATATTTT.